These 19 T cell receptor beta chains came from one sample sequenced in a study of T cells in Graves' hyperthyroidism and ophthalmopathy. Using RNA transcripts as the source, TCR beta CDR3 regions were amplified. In the first-round RT-PCR of the TCR CDR3, the HTBI primer set was used. TCRdb independently ran MiXCR on the multiplex PCR reads; one entry per CDR3 protein. Among about 590,000 distinct CDR3 sequences listed, roughly 14% were seen once. Sequencing was performed on blood. The origin of the receptors is a woman aged 30 to 39 with Graves' hyperthyroidism.

This clonotype appeared many times. The chain links TRBV11-2 to TRBJ1-6, with D unresolved. Trimming pared 0 bases from V and 7 bases from J, leaving 7 bases between. Germline V gives CDR1 SGHAT, CDR2 FQNNGV. The CDR3 runs to 14 residues. The DNA for the CDR3 is TGTGCCAGCAGCTTAGAAACGAGAAATTCACCCCTCCACTTT. Protein: CASSLETRNSPLHF.

There are many counts of this clonotype. The chain couples TRBV20-1 to TRBJ2-7; 7 bases line up with TRBD1. Unmatched junction bases numbered 7, after V lost 5 bases and J lost 0 bases. The CDR3 has 14 amino acids. CDR1 DFQATT and CDR2 SNEGSKA come from the germline V gene (reference sequence). CDR3 nucleotides: TGCAGTGCTGGGACAGCTATTAGCTCCTACGAGCAGTACTTC. Protein product: CSAGTAISSYEQYF.

A word on this clonotype: One end of the junction is discordant with germline, which a read error may explain. The V call is TRBV11-2, the J call TRBJ2-3; TRBD2 aligns across 9 bases. The CDR3 contains 20 residues. Germline values: CDR1 SGHAT, CDR2 FQNNGV. The CDR3 nucleotides read TGTGCCGGCAGCTTAGACAGTCGTCTAGTCGCGGGAGGGCAAGAAGATACGCAGTATTTT. This gives the protein CAGSLDSRLVAGGQEDTQYF.

This sequence joins TRBV5-1 and TRBJ2-1, with 14 bases that match TRBD2. The CDR3 runs 15 residues. Germline V gene lookup returns CDR1 SGHRS and CDR2 YFSETQ. Unmatched junction bases numbered 6, after V lost 4 bases and J lost 9 bases. The chain's CDR3 is CASSIGTSGRVEQFF. Written as DNA, the CDR3 is TGCGCCAGCAGCATAGGGACTAGCGGGAGAGTTGAGCAGTTCTTC.

V is TRBV10-3 and J is TRBJ2-1; D is tentatively TRBD1 or TRBD2 (5 bases each). CDR1 is ENHRY and CDR2 is SYGVKD in the germline V gene. V was cut by 5 bases and J by 0 bases, with 8 bases left in between. The CDR3 spans 14 residues. Here the CDR3 reads CAISRDDSYNEQFF. The DNA of the CDR3 is TGTGCCATCAGTCGGGACGACTCCTACAATGAGCAGTTCTTC.

In the case of this clonotype: This may come from a read error, since a much larger clone is one base off. CDR3 sequence: CASPPGGGDTQYF. For the CDR3, the DNA is TGTGCCAGCCCACCGGGAGGGGGTGATACGCAGTATTTT. The J gene is TRBJ2-3, the V gene TRBV18; 8 bases fit TRBD2. CDR1 and CDR2 (germline): KGHSH, LQKENI. CDR3 length: 13 residues.

The sample holds many counts of this clonotype. V gene TRBV3-1 combines with J gene TRBJ2-7; D is uncertain. Trimming shortened V by 0 bases and J by 2 bases, and 11 bases separated the two germline ends. Germline V gives CDR1 LGHDT, CDR2 YNNKEL (reference sequence). The CDR3 runs 15 residues. CDR3 protein: CASSQDLGVTYEQYF. In nucleotides, the CDR3 is TGTGCCAGCAGCCAAGATTTAGGTGTGACCTACGAGCAGTACTTC.

This clonotype showed up many times. The J gene is TRBJ2-1, the V gene TRBV27; D is possibly TRBD1 (6 bases). The CDR3 has 15 amino acids. The V end lost 3 bases, the J end lost 9 bases, and 18 bases lay between the germline ends. The germline gives CDR1 MNHEY, CDR2 SMNVEV (reference sequence). DNA for the CDR3: TGTGCCAGCAGTTTTGGGGGCGGTGGGGTGGGTGAGCAGTTCTTC. Translation gives CASSFGGGGVGEQFF.

Concerning this clonotype: A much larger clonotype is one base distant, so this may be a read error. This CDR3 fails to terminate in the conserved phenylalanine or tryptophan, so it likely reflects a read error. The chain employs TRBV27 and TRBJ2-1; 7 positions agree with TRBD1. Germline V CDR1 and CDR2: MNHEY, SMNVEV (reference sequence). Trimming at V came to 0 bases and at J to 0 bases, leaving 8 bases not matched to a gene. This CDR3 has 18 residues. DNA for the CDR3: TGTGCCAGCAGTTTATCGAATCACAGGGGTTACTCCTACAATGAGCAGTTCCTC. It encodes CASSLSNHRGYSYNEQFL.

This clonotype came up a few times. The gene calls are TRBV20-1 and TRBJ1-1; 7 bases align to TRBD1. V gave up 3 bases and J gave up 4 bases; unmatched junction bases: 8. CDR1 and CDR2 (germline): DFQATT, SNEGSKA (reference sequence). This CDR3 has 14 amino acids. The CDR3 protein is CSAREGAGATEAFF. CDR3 DNA sequence: TGCAGTGCTAGGGAGGGGGCGGGGGCCACTGAAGCTTTCTTT.

This clonotype was observed at least ten times. The chain employs TRBV29-1 and TRBJ2-1; TRBD2 matches 7 bases. In germline, CDR1 is SQVTM, CDR2 ANQGSEA. This CDR3 has 15 amino acids. J gave up 4 bases and V 6 bases, and 12 bases lay outside the gene matches. This CDR3 is CSVVLALSRYNEQFF. CDR3 nucleotide sequence: TGCAGCGTAGTACTAGCGTTATCTAGATACAATGAGCAGTTCTTC.

This clonotype showed up many times. It is unclear where the CDR3 begins or ends on the DNA, so no DNA is shown, and the CDR3 is as TCRdb lists it. V usage is TRBV20-1 and J usage is TRBJ2-7. The CDR3 spans 14 amino acids, including both terminal residues. Germline V gives CDR1 DFQATT, CDR2 SNEGSKA (reference sequence). CDR3 amino acids: CSAPRFGEGYEQYF.

The chain uses TRBV6-1 and TRBJ2-5; D may be TRBD2 (5 bases). This CDR3 is 13 amino acids long. From germline, CDR1 is MNHNS and CDR2 SASEGT. V was cut by 4 bases and J by 5 bases, with 11 bases left in between. This CDR3 reads CASSVRGKETQYF. The CDR3 bases are TGTGCCAGCAGTGTACGAGGGAAGGAGACCCAGTACTTC.

This clonotype was counted ten times or more. V is TRBV10-3 and J is TRBJ2-2, with no clear D. The V gene lost 10 bases and the J gene lost 0 bases, with 12 bases spanning the gap. The CDR3 length is 14 residues. Germline V CDR1 and CDR2: ENHRY, SYGVKD. As DNA, the CDR3 is TGTGCCACCCTCGGTACTGCGAACACCGGGGAGCTGTTTTTT. It is translated as CATLGTANTGELFF.

This clonotype was found many times. V usage is TRBV18 and J usage is TRBJ2-5; no clear D. The CDR3 sequence is 14 residues long. V lost 2 bases and J lost 1, with 8 bases in between. CDR1 is KGHSH and CDR2 is LQKENI in the germline V gene. CDR3 bases: TGTGCCAGCTCACCAAGTTCCGTCCAAGAGACCCAGTACTTC. Translation gives CASSPSSVQETQYF.

This clonotype has a count of ten or more. The V gene is TRBV18, the J gene TRBJ1-1; weak D call: TRBD1 (6 bases). Germline V gene sequence: CDR1 KGHSH, CDR2 LQKENI. V was trimmed by 3 bases and J by 8 bases, leaving 10 bases between them. CDR3 length: 12 residues. Here the CDR3 reads CASSPGGQEAFF. Here the CDR3 DNA reads TGTGCCAGCTCACCTGGGGGGCAAGAAGCTTTCTTT.

At least ten counts were recorded for this clonotype. This chain links TRBV28 with TRBJ2-6; TRBD1 or TRBD2 may be the D gene (6 bases each). With 4 bases removed from V and 1 base from J, the gap between germline ends came to 11 bases. CDR3 length: 16 amino acids. Germline V gives CDR1 MDHEN, CDR2 SYDVKM. In nucleotides, the CDR3 is TGTGCCAGCAGTTCCCCGGGGGCGTCTGGGGCCAACGTCCTGACTTTC. Translated, it gives CASSSPGASGANVLTF.

This clonotype was seen at least ten times. The chain is built from TRBV28 and TRBJ1-2; 11 bases are shared with TRBD1. This CDR3 comprises 13 residues. Germline V lookup: CDR1 MDHEN, CDR2 SYDVKM. Losses at the gene ends were 6 bases for V and 6 bases for J; bases not matched to a gene: 3. For the CDR3, the DNA is TGTGCCAGCAGCGTGGGACAGGGGGATGGCTACACCTTC. Its translation: CASSVGQGDGYTF.

The genes are TRBV20-1 and TRBJ2-7, with 8 nucleotides matching TRBD1. The CDR3 is made up of 15 amino acids. Trimming at V came to 2 bases and at J to 6 bases, leaving 12 bases not matched to a gene. Germline values: CDR1 DFQATT, CDR2 SNEGSKA (reference sequence). The CDR3: CSARLAGTGASEQYF. DNA of the CDR3: TGCAGTGCTAGACTAGCCGGGACAGGCGCATCCGAGCAGTACTTC.